Below, 14 T cell receptor beta chains from the same sample are listed, as sequenced in a study of T cell responses to AZD1222 COVID-19 vaccine. TCRdb's copy holds only in-frame clones and misses some; the assay was immunoSEQ multiplex PCR. This table holds around 70,000 clones, 86% found once. This specimen was peripheral blood, taken on day 0 of AZD1222 vaccination. Receptors were obtained from an adult in good health.

The chain employs TRBV19 and TRBJ1-3; no definite D call. Germline-derived CDR1 and CDR2 are LNHDA and SQIVND (reference sequence). This CDR3 has 14 residues. Trimming pared 6 bases from V and 4 bases from J, leaving 13 bases between. The DNA of the CDR3 is TGTGCCAGTAGCAACGGCCTGGGGGGAAACACCATATATTTT. Amino acid sequence: CASSNGLGGNTIYF. The entire variable domain, with the rest obtained from reference TRBV19 and TRBJ1-3, is as follows: DGGITQSPKYLFRKEGQNVTLSCEQNLNHDAMYWYRQDPGQGLRLIYYSQIVNDFQKGDIAEGYSVSREKKESFPLTVTSAQKNPTAFYLCASSNGLGGNTIYFGEGSWLTVV.

The chain combines TRBV12-1 with TRBJ2-1. TRBV12-1 is a documented pseudogene. This CDR3 comprises 11 residues. The CDR3 DNA follows: TGTGCCAGCAGCTCTGGCAAGAGGCAGTTCTTC. The encoded protein is CASSSGKRQFF.

This clone was picked up a small number of times. The chain joins TRBV5-5 to TRBJ2-3; D gene ambiguous. The V gene lost 0 bases and the J gene lost 0 bases, with 8 bases spanning the gap. The germline V gene encodes CDR1 SGHKS and CDR2 YYEKEE (reference sequence). The length of the CDR3 is 15 residues. The CDR3 nucleotides read TGTGCCAGCAGCTTGGGTGGGGAAAGCACAGATACGCAGTATTTT. As protein: CASSLGGESTDTQYF.

The V and J genes are TRBV18 and TRBJ1-4, with D unresolved. Trimming left V 8 bases short and J 1 base short, with 20 bases between. The germline V gene has CDR1 KGHSH and CDR2 LQKENI. The CDR3 consists of 17 residues. The DNA of the CDR3 is TGTGCCAGCCTCCAAGACGCCAGCCGGGGAACTAATGAAAAACTGTTTTTT. Its protein product is CASLQDASRGTNEKLFF.

The chain couples TRBV6-2 or TRBV6-3 to TRBJ2-1; 8 bases align to TRBD1. The CDR3 spans 15 residues. Germline CDR1 reads MNHEY; CDR2 reads SVGEGT. V lost 0 bases and J lost 5; bases outside the gene matches: 3. CDR3: CASSYSRTGNNEQFF. CDR3 nucleotide sequence: TGTGCCAGCAGTTACTCTCGGACAGGGAACAATGAGCAGTTCTTC.

Here the CDR3 reads CASSMTRDGYTF. Written as DNA, the CDR3 is TGTGCCAGCAGTATGACAAGAGATGGCTACACCTTC. The genes are TRBV12-3 or TRBV12-4 and TRBJ1-2; D remains unclear. Trimming took off 5 bases at V and 6 bases at J, with 10 bases between the two ends. The CDR3 length is 12 residues.

The J gene is TRBJ1-1, the V gene TRBV28, with 7 bases fitting TRBD1. Germline loops: CDR1 MDHEN, CDR2 SYDVKM. This CDR3 is 15 amino acids long. V was clipped by 3 bases and J by 4 bases; unmatched bases: 8. The CDR3 here is CASSLPRGLGTEAFF. The CDR3 nucleotides are TGTGCCAGCAGTTTGCCTAGGGGGCTGGGCACTGAAGCTTTCTTT.

J is TRBJ2-1 and V is TRBV19; TRBD2 aligns across 7 bases. This CDR3 is 15 amino acids long. Germline V CDR1 and CDR2: LNHDA, SQIVND (reference sequence). V trimming: 6 bases; J trimming: 5 bases; junction bases outside the gene matches: 10. The CDR3 here is CASSRVLGGDNEQFF. The CDR3 DNA sequence: TGTGCCAGTAGCCGAGTTTTGGGAGGGGACAATGAGCAGTTCTTC.

This rearrangement joins TRBV5-5 to TRBJ1-4; D is ambiguous. The CDR3 extends over 15 amino acids. V dropped 1 base and J dropped 0 bases, with 7 bases sitting between them. Germline V gives CDR1 SGHKS, CDR2 YYEKEE (reference sequence). CDR3 loop: CASSLSYATNEKLFF. CDR3 DNA sequence: TGTGCCAGCAGCTTGTCCTACGCAACTAATGAAAAACTGTTTTTT.

V usage is TRBV25-1 and J usage is TRBJ2-3; no clear D gene. CDR3 length: 14 amino acids. Germline CDR1 is MGHDK and CDR2 is SYGVNS. V was pared by 4 bases and J by 3 bases, with 11 bases between. CDR3: CASSVSDDTDTQYF. The DNA of the CDR3 is TGTGCCAGCAGTGTCAGTGATGATACAGATACGCAGTATTTT.

The chain carries TRBV28 and TRBJ2-2; 8 bases align to TRBD1. This CDR3 is built from 16 residues. CDR1 and CDR2 from the germline V gene are MDHEN and SYDVKM. Trimming removed 4 bases from V and 5 bases from J; junction bases left unmatched: 9. DNA of the CDR3: TGTGCCAGCAGTTCGGGGGCAGGGGGCCGTACCGGGGAGCTGTTTTTT. Its translation is CASSSGAGGRTGELFF.

This clone appeared a single time. The chain uses TRBV27 and TRBJ2-3; 10 nucleotides line up with TRBD2. V shed 2 bases and J 5 bases; nucleotides not matched to a gene: 4. Germline V gene lookup returns CDR1 MNHEY and CDR2 SMNVEV (reference sequence). This CDR3 has 15 residues. The CDR3: CASSLPLAGVDTQYF. The CDR3 nucleotides read TGTGCCAGCAGTTTACCCCTAGCGGGAGTAGATACGCAGTATTTT.

This clone came up once. The rearrangement links TRBV28 to TRBJ2-5; 7 bases map to TRBD1. Germline V gene data show CDR1 as MDHEN and CDR2 as SYDVKM. The CDR3 loop spans 13 amino acids. Trimming took 6 bases from V and 5 from J; bases not matched to a gene: 6. This CDR3 reads CASREQGMETQYF. As DNA, the CDR3 is TGTGCCAGCAGAGAACAGGGGATGGAGACCCAGTACTTC.

On this clone: The sample carries other DNA sequences with the same CDR3. This chain joins TRBV2 and TRBJ2-5, with D hard to call. Trimming took 6 bases from V and 5 from J, leaving 4 bases between them. CDR3 length equals 10 residues. Germline CDR1 and CDR2: SNHLY and FYNNEI. This CDR3 reads CASSEETQYF. The CDR3 coding sequence is TGTGCCAGCAGCGAGGAGACCCAGTACTTC.